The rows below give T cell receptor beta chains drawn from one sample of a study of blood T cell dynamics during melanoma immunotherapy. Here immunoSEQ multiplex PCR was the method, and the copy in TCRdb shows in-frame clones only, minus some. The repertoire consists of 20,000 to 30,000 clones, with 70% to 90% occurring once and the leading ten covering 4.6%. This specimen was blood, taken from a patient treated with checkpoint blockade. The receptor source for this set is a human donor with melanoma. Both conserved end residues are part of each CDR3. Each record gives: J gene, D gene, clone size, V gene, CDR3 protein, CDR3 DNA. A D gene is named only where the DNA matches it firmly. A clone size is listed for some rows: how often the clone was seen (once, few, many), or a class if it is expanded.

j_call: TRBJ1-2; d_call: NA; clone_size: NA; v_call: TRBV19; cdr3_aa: CASSSTSAGARGYTF; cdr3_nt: TGTGCCAGTAGTTCGACCTCCGCCGGGGCTCGCGGCTACACCTTC
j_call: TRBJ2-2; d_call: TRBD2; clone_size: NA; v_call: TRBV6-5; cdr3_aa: CASSWGLAARTGELFF; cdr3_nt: TGTGCCAGCAGTTGGGGACTAGCGGCCCGGACCGGGGAGCTGTTTTTT
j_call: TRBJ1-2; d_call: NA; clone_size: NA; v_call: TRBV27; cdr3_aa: CASSLNEGYGYTF; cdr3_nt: TGTGCCAGCAGTTTAAATGAGGGGTATGGCTACACCTTC
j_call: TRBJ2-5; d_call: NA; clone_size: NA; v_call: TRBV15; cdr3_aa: CATSRRPWETQYF; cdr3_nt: TGTGCCACCAGCAGACGACCGTGGGAGACCCAGTACTTC
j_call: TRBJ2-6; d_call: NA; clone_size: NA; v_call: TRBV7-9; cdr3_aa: CASSSTVSGANVLTF; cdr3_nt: TGTGCCAGCAGCTCCACAGTCTCTGGGGCCAACGTCCTGACTTTC
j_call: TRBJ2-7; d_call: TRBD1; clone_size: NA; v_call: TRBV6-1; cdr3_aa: CASSPGQGSEQYF; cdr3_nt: TGTGCCAGCAGCCCGGGACAGGGTAGCGAGCAGTACTTC
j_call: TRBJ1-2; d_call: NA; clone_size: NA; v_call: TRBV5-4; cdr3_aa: CASSSGQPKYGYTF; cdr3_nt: TGTGCCAGCAGCTCCGGACAGCCGAAATATGGCTACACCTTC
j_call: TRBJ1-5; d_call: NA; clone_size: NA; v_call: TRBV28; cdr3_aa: CASTGAGNQPQHF; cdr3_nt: TGTGCCAGCACAGGGGCCGGCAATCAGCCCCAGCATTTT
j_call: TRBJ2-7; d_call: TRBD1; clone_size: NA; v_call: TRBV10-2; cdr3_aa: CASRTGTGWEQYF; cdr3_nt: TGCGCCAGCAGAACCGGGACAGGGTGGGAGCAGTACTTC
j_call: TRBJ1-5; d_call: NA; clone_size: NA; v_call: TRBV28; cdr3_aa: CASSPQGSNQPQHF; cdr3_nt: TGTGCCAGCAGTCCACAGGGCAGCAATCAGCCCCAGCATTTT
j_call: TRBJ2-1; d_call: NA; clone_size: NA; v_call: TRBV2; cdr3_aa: CASQGITPDNEQFF; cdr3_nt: TGTGCCAGCCAGGGGATTACCCCAGACAATGAGCAGTTCTTC
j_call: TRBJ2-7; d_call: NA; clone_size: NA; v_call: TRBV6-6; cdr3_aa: CASSSTGTYEQYF; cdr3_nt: TGTGCCAGCAGTTCTACAGGGACCTACGAGCAGTACTTC
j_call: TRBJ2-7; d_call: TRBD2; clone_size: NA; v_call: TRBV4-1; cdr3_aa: CASSRGGLAVLGNEQYF; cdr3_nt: TGCGCCAGCAGTCGGGGGGGACTAGCGGTTCTAGGCAACGAGCAGTACTTC
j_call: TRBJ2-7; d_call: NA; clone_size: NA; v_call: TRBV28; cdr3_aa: CATAPGFGPAYEQYF; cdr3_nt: TGTGCTACGGCCCCAGGGTTTGGGCCCGCCTACGAGCAGTACTTC
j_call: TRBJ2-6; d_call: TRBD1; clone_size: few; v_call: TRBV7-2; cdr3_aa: CASSLGQGDFLTF; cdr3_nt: TGTGCCAGCAGCTTAGGACAGGGGGACTTCCTGACTTTC
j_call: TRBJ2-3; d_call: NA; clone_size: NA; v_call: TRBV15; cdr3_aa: CATSRDADTQYF; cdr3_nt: TGTGCCACCAGCAGAGACGCAGATACGCAGTATTTT
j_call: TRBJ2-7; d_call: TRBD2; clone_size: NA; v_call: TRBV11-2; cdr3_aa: CASSFGTSGRRSYEQYF; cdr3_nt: TGTGCCAGCAGCTTCGGGACTAGCGGGAGGCGCTCCTACGAGCAGTACTTC
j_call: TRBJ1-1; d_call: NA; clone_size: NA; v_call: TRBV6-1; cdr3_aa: CASSLQMNTEAFF; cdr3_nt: TGTGCCAGCAGTCTGCAGATGAACACTGAAGCTTTCTTT
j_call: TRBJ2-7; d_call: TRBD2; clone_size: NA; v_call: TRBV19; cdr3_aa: CASSLSGSSHGEQYF; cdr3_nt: TGTGCCAGTAGCCTTAGCGGGAGCAGCCACGGCGAGCAGTACTTC
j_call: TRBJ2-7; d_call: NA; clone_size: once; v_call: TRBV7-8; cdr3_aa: CASSFSRRGIGYEQYF; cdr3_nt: TGTGCCAGCAGCTTTAGTCGGAGGGGGATAGGCTACGAGCAGTACTTC
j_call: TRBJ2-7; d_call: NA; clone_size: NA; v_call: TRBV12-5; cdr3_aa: CASGLKGGVTYEQYF; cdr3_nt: TGTGCTAGTGGTTTGAAAGGAGGGGTCACCTACGAGCAGTACTTC
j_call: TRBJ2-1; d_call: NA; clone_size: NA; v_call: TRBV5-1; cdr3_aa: CASTGPRDNEQFF; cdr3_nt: TGCGCCAGCACCGGTCCGAGGGACAATGAGCAGTTCTTC
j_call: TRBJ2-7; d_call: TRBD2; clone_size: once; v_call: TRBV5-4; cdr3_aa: CASSLRGGSGMTEQYF; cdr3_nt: TGTGCCAGCAGCCTCCGGGGGGGGTCGGGGATGACCGAGCAGTACTTC
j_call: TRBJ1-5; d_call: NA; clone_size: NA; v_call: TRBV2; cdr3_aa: CASSERWASNQPQHF; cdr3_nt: TGTGCCAGCAGTGAACGGTGGGCCTCTAATCAGCCCCAGCATTTT